The 18 T cell receptor beta chains listed next were all sequenced from one sample in a study of cytomegalovirus exposure and HLA in healthy donors. Data came from immunoSEQ multiplex PCR; TCRdb stores just in-frame clones and leaves some out. The repertoire holds hundreds of thousands of clones, with roughly 87% as singletons. Sequencing was done on a sample of PBMCs. These receptors all stem from a man aged 18 to 30 in good health and CMV-seropositive.

The V call is TRBV6-4, the J call TRBJ2-3, with D hard to call. The length of the CDR3 is 15 residues. Trimming pared 2 bases from V and 1 base from J, leaving 10 bases between. CDR1 MRHNA and CDR2 SNTAGT come from the germline V gene. The CDR3 DNA reads as TGTGCCAGCAGTGACGTATTAGGCGGCACAGATACGCAGTATTTT. Protein product: CASSDVLGGTDTQYF.

The V gene is TRBV28, the J gene TRBJ1-4; 8 positions match TRBD1. This CDR3 contains 14 residues. Per the germline V gene, CDR1 is MDHEN and CDR2 is SYDVKM. Germline trimming cut 6 bases from V and 7 bases from J; bases unmatched to any gene: 7. The CDR3, as DNA: TGTGCCAGCAGCACAGGGGGAAACAGTGAAAAACTGTTTTTT. This translates into CASSTGGNSEKLFF.

The V gene is TRBV29-1, the J gene TRBJ2-6, with unresolved D. V gave up 4 bases and J gave up 0 bases, with 13 bases separating them. This CDR3 is built from 16 residues. Germline CDR1 is SQVTM and CDR2 is ANQGSEA. In nucleotides, the CDR3 is TGCAGCGTTGCTCAGGTCCTTAGCTCTGGGGCCAACGTCCTGACTTTC. It specifies CSVAQVLSSGANVLTF.

The chain has TRBV27 and TRBJ1-5, with 7 nucleotides matching TRBD1. The germline V gene has CDR1 MNHEY and CDR2 SMNVEV (reference sequence). CDR3 size: 16 residues. J was trimmed by 0 bases and V by 6 bases; bases with no gene match: 8. The CDR3: CASRRQGVISNQPQHF. The CDR3 region has the DNA TGTGCCAGCAGACGCCAGGGGGTGATTAGCAATCAGCCCCAGCATTTT.

This clone has just one count. The rearrangement links TRBV19 to TRBJ1-3; D is uncertain. The CDR3 covers 14 residues. V dropped 3 bases and J dropped 0 bases, with 6 bases sitting between them. Germline V gene lookup returns CDR1 LNHDA and CDR2 SQIVND (reference sequence). CDR3 in amino acids: CASSIWSSGNTIYF. For the CDR3, the DNA is TGTGCCAGTAGTATTTGGTCCTCTGGAAACACCATATATTTT.

V and J are TRBV7-6 and TRBJ2-1, with TRBD2 as a possible D gene (6 bases). The CDR3 extends over 14 amino acids. The ends were cut back, 8 bases at V and 0 bases at J, with 11 bases in the middle. CDR1 is SGHVS, CDR2 FNYEAQ, per germline. For the CDR3, the DNA is TGTGCCAGCCGTAGCGGAACCTCCTACAATGAGCAGTTCTTC. Its translation: CASRSGTSYNEQFF.

The chain carries TRBV4-2 and TRBJ2-7; tentative D call: TRBD2 (7 bases). Trimming removed 1 base at V and 7 bases at J, with 17 bases between. CDR1 is LGHNA and CDR2 is YNFKEQ in the germline V gene. There are 15 residues in the CDR3. The CDR3 sequence: CASSQALWEGGEQYF. The CDR3 DNA is TGTGCCAGCAGCCAAGCTTTATGGGAGGGGGGGGAGCAGTACTTC.

This chain joins TRBV15 and TRBJ2-7; 10 nucleotides agree with TRBD2. CDR1 and CDR2 (germline): LNHNV, YYDKDF (reference sequence). V was clipped by 0 bases and J by 5 bases; unmatched bases: 16. The CDR3 length is 19 residues. CDR3 amino acids: CATSRDNRLAGVLPNEQYF. CDR3 bases: TGTGCCACCAGCAGAGATAATCGGCTAGCGGGAGTCTTGCCCAACGAGCAGTACTTC.

This chain connects TRBV11-2 to TRBJ2-1; 7 bases are shared with TRBD2. V lost 4 bases and J lost 9; bases outside the gene matches: 9. Germline V gene sequence: CDR1 SGHAT, CDR2 FQNNGV. The length of the CDR3 is 14 residues. This CDR3 is CASSYLSGGSEQFF. The CDR3 bases are TGTGCCAGCAGCTACCTTTCGGGAGGAAGTGAGCAGTTCTTC.

The chain is built from TRBV7-3 and TRBJ2-3; D is possibly TRBD1 or TRBD2 (5 bases each). Trimming stripped 5 bases from V and 3 bases from J, with 15 bases between. The CDR3 is made up of 15 amino acids. Germline V gene sequence: CDR1 SGHTA, CDR2 FQGTGA. CDR3 in amino acids: CASSQGTVGTDTQYF. CDR3 nucleotide sequence: TGTGCCAGCAGCCAAGGGACGGTGGGTACAGATACGCAGTATTTT.

The rearrangement links TRBV6-1 to TRBJ1-5; possibly TRBD1 for D (5 bases). The CDR3 consists of 15 residues. The germline CDR1 and CDR2 sequences are MNHNS and SASEGT. V was trimmed by 6 bases and J by 0 bases, leaving 12 bases between them. CDR3 residues: CASSETGYSNQPQHF. Here the CDR3 DNA reads TGTGCCAGCAGCGAAACAGGCTATAGCAATCAGCCCCAGCATTTT.

As for this clone: An end of the junction does not agree with germline; a read error may underlie this. The chain has TRBV7-9 and TRBJ1-1; 7 positions agree with TRBD1. The CDR3 loop spans 12 amino acids. Germline V gives CDR1 SEHNR, CDR2 FQNEAQ (reference sequence). The CDR3 DNA is TGTGCCAGCAGCCTGGACAGGAAGAATGGGATCTTT. Translation gives CASSLDRKNGIF.

J is TRBJ2-3 and V is TRBV2; no reliable D call. Trimming left V 5 bases short and J 2 bases short, with 14 bases between. The CDR3 is made up of 15 amino acids. Per germline, CDR1 SNHLY and CDR2 FYNNEI. DNA for the CDR3: TGTGCCAGCAGTCAGGCCCCCCGGCCCACAGATACGCAGTATTTT. The encoded protein is CASSQAPRPTDTQYF.

The J gene is TRBJ1-2, the V gene TRBV6-1; D remains ambiguous. Deletions cut 11 bases from V and 2 bases from J, with 15 bases between. The CDR3 covers 13 residues. Germline CDR1 and CDR2: MNHNS and SASEGT. The CDR3 region is CAGRETGNYGYTF. CDR3 DNA: TGTGCCGGGCGGGAGACCGGGAACTATGGCTACACCTTC.

The rearrangement uses TRBV30 and TRBJ2-5; D might be TRBD2 (6 bases). Germline V gene data show CDR1 as GTSNPN and CDR2 as SVGIG (reference sequence). V was clipped by 2 bases and J by 2 bases, with 15 bases between them. CDR3 size: 15 residues. CDR3 amino acids: CAWSSPVRGQETQYF. In DNA form, the CDR3 reads TGTGCCTGGAGTTCACCGGTCCGGGGGCAAGAGACCCAGTACTTC. Filled out from reference TRBV30 and TRBJ2-5, the complete variable domain reads SQTIHQWPATLVQPVGSPLSLECTVEGTSNPNLYWYRQAAGRGLQLLFYSVGIGQISSEVPQNLSASRPQDRQFILSSKKLLLSDSGFYLCAWSSPVRGQETQYFGPGTRLLVL.

The chain has TRBV29-1 and TRBJ1-4; D unresolved. V lost 5 bases, J lost 0 bases, and 10 bases lay in between. The CDR3 extends over 14 amino acids. Germline values: CDR1 SQVTM, CDR2 ANQGSEA. Here the CDR3 reads CSVNNRTTNEKLFF. In nucleotides, the CDR3 is TGCAGCGTTAATAATCGCACAACTAATGAAAAACTGTTTTTT.

The chain combines TRBV28 with TRBJ1-2, with 9 positions matching TRBD1. CDR3 length: 13 residues. CDR1 and CDR2 from the germline V gene are MDHEN and SYDVKM. With V trimmed by 6 bases and J by 7 bases, 6 bases remained unmatched. CDR3 DNA sequence: TGTGCCAGCAGGGCGGGACAGGGAGGTGGCTACACCTTC. Residues: CASRAGQGGGYTF.

The chain is built from TRBV27 and TRBJ2-2, with TRBD2 matching over 16 bases. The CDR3 sequence is 17 residues long. With V trimmed by 8 bases and J by 5 bases, 8 bases remained unmatched. The germline V gene encodes CDR1 MNHEY and CDR2 SMNVEV (reference sequence). The CDR3 DNA is TGTGCCAGCGGGGGACTAGCGGGAGGGCCATGGACCGGGGAGCTGTTTTTT. It yields the protein CASGGLAGGPWTGELFF.